This T cell receptor beta chain originates from a study of beta chain features in type 1 diabetes. Regarding this clone: Its cognate antigen is unknown.

The study reverse transcribed the entire isolated RNA, so it sequenced expressed TCRB transcripts. This table comes from immunoSEQ multiplex PCR, and its TCRdb copy is limited to in-frame clones, with some not included. Of around 250,000 clones in the sample, roughly 14% were seen once. The single heparinised draw taken from each donor contained around 110 mL of blood on average. CDR3 length: 14 amino acids. The germline V gene has CDR1 MNHNS and CDR2 SASEGT. Between the trimmed V and J ends, which lost 2 bases and 5 bases, there was a span of 12 bases. The study's findings and limits: Shorter TCRB CDR3s, moderately but significantly so, marked every one of the four CD4+ subsets in Type 1 diabetes patients. Whether TCRB rearrangement is influenced by HLA type went unresolved here.

Source material: naive CD4+ T cells from blood. This chain connects TRBV6-1 to TRBJ2-5; a possible D gene is TRBD2 (6 bases). This receptor was identified in a man aged 30 to 45 with type 1 diabetes. The CDR3 here is CASSEPFRGETQYF. The CDR3 region has the DNA TGTGCCAGCAGTGAACCTTTTCGGGGGGAGACCCAGTACTTC.